Presented here are 23 T cell receptor beta chains from one specimen sequenced in a study of T cells after yellow fever vaccination. TCRdb processed the 5' RACE reads anew with MiXCR; each CDR3 protein has one entry. Altogether a few hundred thousand distinct CDR3 sequences are present, approximately 8% being singletons, with the ten largest covering approximately 16%. This specimen consisted of PBMCs, obtained 45 days after the first yellow fever vaccination. These receptors all come from a man between 18 and 29 years old who received the YFV17D yellow fever vaccine.

In this sample, this clonotype turned up a few times. The V gene is TRBV28, the J gene TRBJ2-3, with 7 bases that match TRBD2. Germline assignment: CDR1 MDHEN and CDR2 SYDVKM. This CDR3 contains 15 residues. The junction had 6 bases not matched to a gene; V was cut back by 5 bases and J by 1 base. CDR3 DNA sequence: TGTGCCAGCAGTCTCGGGACTACCGGCACAGATACGCAGTATTTT. Translated, it gives CASSLGTTGTDTQYF.

The CDR3 sequence: CASSFEGPSYNEQFF. CDR3 sequence (DNA): TGCGCCAGCAGCTTCGAGGGACCTTCCTACAATGAGCAGTTCTTC. The chain couples TRBV5-1 to TRBJ2-1; TRBD1 or TRBD2 may be the D gene (5 bases each). Germline CDR1 SGHRS, CDR2 YFSETQ. This CDR3 region has 15 residues. The germline V and J ends were trimmed by 2 bases and 1 base, with 10 bases remaining between them.

This clonotype was seen only a few times. The V gene is TRBV24-1, the J gene TRBJ2-3; 10 nucleotides line up with TRBD1. The CDR3 contains 15 residues. J was trimmed by 3 bases and V by 4 bases; bases with no gene match: 3. Germline V gene sequence: CDR1 KGHDR, CDR2 SFDVKD. The CDR3 region is CATSDGQGGTDTQYF. The CDR3, as DNA: TGTGCCACCAGTGACGGACAGGGGGGTACAGATACGCAGTATTTT.

This clonotype was counted at least ten times. V gene TRBV24-1 combines with J gene TRBJ1-5; 7 nucleotides match TRBD1. V shed 7 bases, J shed 4 bases, and the junction held 0 bases outside the gene matches. The CDR3 runs to 12 residues. CDR1 is KGHDR, CDR2 SFDVKD, per germline. The DNA for the CDR3 is TGTGCCACCAGGGGACAGAATCAGCCCCAGCATTTT. As protein: CATRGQNQPQHF.

The V gene is TRBV20-1, the J gene TRBJ2-7, with D possibly TRBD2 on 5 matching bases. Germline V gene lookup returns CDR1 DFQATT and CDR2 SNEGSKA (reference sequence). Trimming stripped 5 bases from V and 3 bases from J, with 11 bases between. The CDR3 has 12 amino acids. CDR3 bases: TGCAGTGCTCGGGATACGGTCTACGAGCAGTACTTC. Protein sequence: CSARDTVYEQYF.

This clonotype appeared many times. V usage is TRBV5-6 and J usage is TRBJ1-2; D call uncertain. Germline V gives CDR1 SGHDT, CDR2 YYEEEE. The V end was cut by 6 bases, the J end by 8 bases, with 14 bases between. The CDR3 runs to 12 residues. CDR3 nucleotide sequence: TGTGCCAGCACCGTCGACATTCGGGGCTACACCTTC. Translated: CASTVDIRGYTF. Full variable domain (remainder filled in from reference TRBV5-6 and TRBJ1-2): DAGVTQSPTHLIKTRGQQVTLRCSPKSGHDTVSWYQQALGQGPQFIFQYYEEEERQRGNFPDRFSGHQFPNYSSELNVNALLLGDSALYLCASTVDIRGYTFGSGTRLTVV.

The sample holds many counts of this clonotype. V gene TRBV6-2 or TRBV6-3 combines with J gene TRBJ2-1, with D hard to call. Germline CDR1 MNHEY, CDR2 SVGEGT. The CDR3 extends over 13 amino acids. V was shortened by 2 bases and J by 5 bases, with 7 bases between the two germline ends. The CDR3 DNA reads TGTGCCAGCAGTTACAGGGAAAACAATGAGCAGTTCTTC. Residues: CASSYRENNEQFF.

The V and J genes are TRBV2 and TRBJ2-3; 8 positions agree with TRBD1. Germline lookup yields CDR1 SNHLY and CDR2 FYNNEI. The CDR3 covers 16 residues. V dropped 5 bases and J dropped 2; count of bases not matched to a gene: 9. The CDR3 DNA sequence: TGTGCCAGCAGTATACAGGGACAGGACCTCACAGATACGCAGTATTTT. It yields the protein CASSIQGQDLTDTQYF.

This clonotype was seen a handful of times. This chain connects TRBV6-5 to TRBJ1-6; D is unresolved. The CDR3 covers 14 residues. V was clipped by 2 bases and J by 10 bases, with 12 bases between them. The germline gives CDR1 MNHEY, CDR2 SVGAGI. For the CDR3, the DNA is TGTGCCAGCAGTTACGCCGCCTGGGAATCACCCCTCCACTTT. This encodes CASSYAAWESPLHF.

This clonotype was counted many times. The rearrangement links TRBV18 to TRBJ1-6; D gene ambiguous. The ends were cut back, 8 bases at V and 8 bases at J, with 13 bases in the middle. The V gene's germline CDR1 is KGHSH and CDR2 LQKENI. CDR3 length: 13 amino acids. As DNA, the CDR3 is TGTGCCAGCCGGGCGGACCAGGATTCACCCCTCCACTTT. It yields the protein CASRADQDSPLHF.

V gene TRBV6-1 combines with J gene TRBJ2-5; 7 nucleotides line up with TRBD2. The germline gives CDR1 MNHNS, CDR2 SASEGT. The CDR3 is made up of 13 amino acids. Germline trimming cut 7 bases from V and 3 bases from J; bases unmatched to any gene: 5. For the CDR3, the DNA is TGTGCCAGCATAGGCCTAGCGGAAGAGACCCAGTACTTC. Translated: CASIGLAEETQYF.

The chain is built from TRBV15 and TRBJ1-2; no reliable D call. The CDR3 spans 14 residues. The V end was cut by 0 bases, the J end by 4 bases, with 9 bases between. Germline V gene data show CDR1 as LNHNV and CDR2 as YYDKDF (reference sequence). The CDR3 region is CATSRDHTVYGYTF. The CDR3 region has the DNA TGTGCCACCAGCAGAGATCACACAGTCTATGGCTACACCTTC.

This clonotype has only a few counts. The chain recombines TRBV12-3 or TRBV12-4 with TRBJ1-2; 7 bases map to TRBD1. Unmatched junction bases numbered 5, after V lost 6 bases and J lost 7 bases. The CDR3 covers 12 residues. The CDR3 reads CASSHTGVGYTF. For the CDR3, the DNA is TGTGCCAGCAGCCACACAGGGGTTGGCTACACCTTC.

This clonotype has at least ten counts. The J gene is TRBJ2-1, the V gene TRBV5-1; possible D gene TRBD2, 5 bases. V was cut by 0 bases and J by 0 bases, with 7 bases left in between. Germline CDR1 is SGHRS and CDR2 is YFSETQ. The CDR3 consists of 15 residues. Written as DNA, the CDR3 is TGCGCCAGCAGCTTGGTTGGACTCTCCTACAATGAGCAGTTCTTC. Encoded protein: CASSLVGLSYNEQFF.

J is TRBJ2-3 and V is TRBV7-9; D uncertain. The CDR3 has 13 amino acids. Germline values: CDR1 SEHNR, CDR2 FQNEAQ (reference sequence). Trimming cost V 5 bases and J 5 bases, with 11 bases left between them. CDR3: CASSHTARDTQYF. For the CDR3, the DNA is TGTGCCAGCAGCCACACGGCGAGAGATACGCAGTATTTT.

This clonotype has only a few counts. This sequence joins TRBV5-1 and TRBJ2-3, with TRBD1 matching over 10 bases. The CDR3 is 16 residues long. The ends lost 5 bases at V and 6 bases at J; junction bases unmatched: 12. CDR1 and CDR2 from the germline V gene are SGHRS and YFSETQ. Written as DNA, the CDR3 is TGCGCCAGCAGAGATACCGGGACAGGGGAGAGCGATACGCAGTATTTT. It is translated as CASRDTGTGESDTQYF.

This clonotype has only a few counts. The rearrangement uses TRBV7-2 and TRBJ2-7; D is uncertain. Germline V gives CDR1 SGHTA, CDR2 FQGNSA. The CDR3 totals 14 residues. Trimming removed 3 bases from V and 7 bases from J, with 16 bases in between. The CDR3 is CASSLERTLGEQYF. CDR3 coding DNA: TGTGCCAGCAGCTTGGAGCGTACCTTAGGGGAGCAGTACTTC.

The V call is TRBV9, the J call TRBJ2-1; TRBD2 aligns across 11 bases. The length of the CDR3 is 14 residues. The V gene end was trimmed by 7 bases and the J gene end by 8 bases; junction bases not matched to a gene: 8. Germline V gene lookup returns CDR1 SGDLS and CDR2 YYNGEE. The CDR3, as DNA: TGTGCCAGCGCCCCGGGACTAGCGGAAGATGAGCAGTTCTTC. It codes for CASAPGLAEDEQFF. Looking up the rest from reference TRBV9 and TRBJ2-1 gives the full variable domain: DSGVTQTPKHLITATGQRVTLRCSPRSGDLSVYWYQQSLDQGLQFLIQYYNGEERAKGNILERFSAQQFPDLHSELNLSSLELGDSALYFCASAPGLAEDEQFFGPGTRLTVL.

In its sample, this clonotype was seen a few times. This sequence joins TRBV12-3 or TRBV12-4 and TRBJ2-2; weak D call: TRBD1 (6 bases). V was clipped by 7 bases and J by 0 bases, with 12 bases between them. The CDR3 runs 15 residues. DNA for the CDR3: TGTGCCAGCATCGCGGACAGATCGAACACCGGGGAGCTGTTTTTT. Encoded protein: CASIADRSNTGELFF.

This clonotype was seen only a few times. The chain recombines TRBV14 with TRBJ2-5; 13 positions match TRBD2. V was clipped by 4 bases and J by 5 bases; unmatched bases: 13. Germline CDR1 is SGHDN and CDR2 is FVKESK. CDR3 length: 18 residues. CDR3 amino acids: CASSPGLAGALSRETQYF. Here the CDR3 DNA reads TGTGCCAGCAGCCCCGGACTAGCGGGGGCCCTATCCAGGGAGACCCAGTACTTC.

The chain has TRBV6-4 and TRBJ1-1; D unclear. Deletions cut 6 bases from V and 3 bases from J, with 11 bases between. Germline loops: CDR1 MRHNA, CDR2 SNTAGT. The CDR3 extends over 13 amino acids. The CDR3 nucleotides read TGTGCCAGCAGCGCGGATGAGGACACTGAAGCTTTCTTT. Translating it yields CASSADEDTEAFF.

The V gene is TRBV7-8, the J gene TRBJ2-7; the match to TRBD1 covers 7 bases. The CDR3 sequence is 16 residues long. J gave up 6 bases and V 5 bases, and 16 bases lay outside the gene matches. Germline-derived CDR1 and CDR2 are SGHVS and FQNEAQ. CDR3 coding DNA: TGTGCCAGCAGCACTCCGGGACAGAAGCAGGCAAGCGAGCAGTACTTC. This codes for CASSTPGQKQASEQYF. Full variable domain (remainder filled in from reference TRBV7-8 and TRBJ2-7): GAGVSQSPRYKVAKRGQDVALRCDPISGHVSLFWYQQALGQGPEFLTYFQNEAQLDKSGLPSDRFFAERPEGSVSTLKIQRTQQEDSAVYLCASSTPGQKQASEQYFGPGTRLTVT.

Only a few counts were recorded for this clonotype. The chain links TRBV5-1 to TRBJ2-7; 10 bases are shared with TRBD1. Germline lookup yields CDR1 SGHRS and CDR2 YFSETQ. Trimming removed 0 bases from V and 4 bases from J; junction bases left unmatched: 7. The CDR3 spans 16 residues. CDR3 protein: CASSLGAGTGVYEQYF. CDR3 DNA: TGCGCCAGCAGCTTGGGAGCCGGGACAGGGGTTTACGAGCAGTACTTC.